The entry below gives a single T cell receptor beta chain sequence along with its context. This entry belongs to a study of blood T cell repertoires in COVID-19. Study at large: Samples taken during acute and convalescent COVID-19 were collected in the United States, Italy and Spain. T cells, B-cell-depleted T cells, or PBMCs supplied cDNA or gDNA.

Original handling: Amplified reference gene primers provided the basis for estimating nucleated cell counts. Produced via immunoSEQ multiplex PCR; TCRdb's table is partial and in-frame only. D and trimming come from the DNA, and the V and J calls and clone size come from that table. The table has roughly 300,000 clones, 65% to 90% seen once. This TCR derives from a woman in her thirties or forties with acute COVID-19. The sequencing sample was made of PBMCs or T cells enriched from blood (not recorded which).

CDR3 protein: CASSQEAGTSAVWATDTQYF. The CDR3 DNA is TGCGCCAGCAGCCAAGAGGCCGGGACTAGCGCCGTTTGGGCCACAGATACGCAGTATTTT. The J gene is TRBJ2-3, the V gene TRBV4-3; 10 bases align to TRBD2. The CDR3 has 20 residues. Trimming took 0 bases from V and 2 from J; bases not matched to a gene: 14. Germline V CDR1 and CDR2: LGHNA, YSLEER.